This is a list of T cell receptor beta chains from one sample in a study of beta chain features in type 1 diabetes. Clones were read by immunoSEQ multiplex PCR, and TCRdb kept only the in-frame ones, dropping some. The sample includes about 350,000 clones, less than 20% of them seen just once. The sequencing input was naive CD4+ T cells from blood. These receptors came from a woman younger than 30 in good health. Each CDR3 is given with its conserved first and last residue. The D gene is left open where the match is weak. Clone size is stated in some rows and not others, as once, few, many or a class when expanded.

clone_size j_call v_call d_call cdr3_nt cdr3_aa
. TRBJ2-3 TRBV7-9 . TGTGCCAGCAGCTTTAAACTTGCAGATACGCAGTATTTT CASSFKLADTQYF
. TRBJ1-1 TRBV9 . TGTGCCAGCAGCGGGAAGGACACCATGAACACTGAAGCTTTCTTT CASSGKDTMNTEAFF
. TRBJ2-7 TRBV10-3 TRBD1 TGTGCCATCAGTACGATGACAGGGGCAGCCTACGAGCAGTACTTC CAISTMTGAAYEQYF
. TRBJ2-1 TRBV14 . TGTGCCAGCAGCCAAGATCTAGCACATGAGCAGTTCTTC CASSQDLAHEQFF
. TRBJ2-7 TRBV2 . TGTGCCAGCAGGTCCGGGACATACGAGCAGTACTTC CASRSGTYEQYF
few TRBJ2-7 TRBV12-5 TRBD1 TGTGCTAGTGGAACGACAGGGGGTTACGAGCAGTACTTC CASGTTGGYEQYF
. TRBJ1-2 TRBV9 . TGTGCCTCTAAACCCGGCGGTTGGCGTGGCTACACCTTC CASKPGGWRGYTF
. TRBJ1-1 TRBV7-9 . TGTGCCAGCCGGTTAATAGGGGGAAGGAACACTGAAGCTTTCTTT CASRLIGGRNTEAFF
. TRBJ2-5 TRBV7-2 TRBD2 TGTGCCAGCAGCCCCACTAGCGGGAGTGAGACCCAGTACTTC CASSPTSGSETQYF
. TRBJ2-3 TRBV28 . TGTGCCAGCAGTTTAGCGGGGCGGGATACAGATACGCAGTATTTT CASSLAGRDTDTQYF
few TRBJ1-6 TRBV7-9 . TGTGCCAGCAGCTTGGGGCCTAGGGCCCTCCACTTT CASSLGPRALHF
. TRBJ1-1 TRBV28 . TGTGCCAGCAGCCGACAGTCCCTTAACCTTGAAGCTTTCTTT CASSRQSLNLEAFF
few TRBJ1-3 TRBV18 . TGTGCCAGCTCACCACCGGGTGGGGCCGGAAACACCATATATTTT CASSPPGGAGNTIYF
. TRBJ2-1 TRBV5-1 . TGCGCCAGCAGCCCTCGGCCCAGGGGTAAATTATGGGAGCAGTTCTTC CASSPRPRGKLWEQFF
. TRBJ2-5 TRBV5-4 . TGTGCCAGCAGCTTGGTGCGCTCGGAGGGTGAGACCCAGTACTTC CASSLVRSEGETQYF
. TRBJ2-2 TRBV30 TRBD1 TGTGCCTGGAGTGGACACTACCAGGGGGCTATCGGGGAGCTGTTTTTT CAWSGHYQGAIGELFF
few TRBJ2-7 TRBV7-3 . TGTGCCAGCAGTCCCAACCGGGAGCTCGAGCAGTACTTC CASSPNRELEQYF
. TRBJ2-5 TRBV2 . TGTGCCAGCAGACGGGGGAACCAAGAGACCCAGTACTTC CASRRGNQETQYF
. TRBJ2-5 TRBV5-1 . TGCGCCAGCAGCTTGGGCAGGGGAGGGGAGACCCAGTACTTC CASSLGRGGETQYF
few TRBJ1-1 TRBV5-1 . TGCGCCAGCAGGGAGAACACAGGGAACACTGAAGCTTTCTTT CASRENTGNTEAFF
few TRBJ2-3 TRBV29-1 TRBD2 TGCAGCGTTCAGGGACTAGCGGCAGATACGCAGTATTTT CSVQGLAADTQYF
. TRBJ2-5 TRBV7-2 TRBD2 TGTGCCAGCAGCCGGGTGGGGGGGAGCGCAGAGACCCAGTACTTC CASSRVGGSAETQYF
. TRBJ2-3 TRBV6-1 . TGTGCCCTCAGGGGGGGCACAGATACGCAGTATTTT CALRGGTDTQYF
. TRBJ2-7 TRBV5-1 . TGCGCCAGCAGCCCCCTGGAGCAGTACTTC CASSPLEQYF
few TRBJ2-5 TRBV30 . TGTGCCTGGAGTAAGGGGGTCCAAGAGACCCAGTACTTC CAWSKGVQETQYF
few TRBJ2-3 TRBV14 . TGTGCCAGCAGCCAAGGTGGGGGCGGAACGGCGCAGTATTTT CASSQGGGGTAQYF
. TRBJ1-2 TRBV29-1 . TGCAGCGCCTCGTACAGTGATAACTATGGCTACACCTTC CSASYSDNYGYTF
. TRBJ1-5 TRBV29-1 . TGCAGCGTTGTGGGGGGGGCAGGTCAGCCCCAGCATTTT CSVVGGAGQPQHF
few TRBJ2-1 TRBV9 . TGTGCCAGCAGCGTAGATTCTCGGGGGGCGGGCTACAATGAGCAGTTCTTC CASSVDSRGAGYNEQFF
few TRBJ2-1 TRBV11-2 . TGTGCCAGCAGCTACAACAATGAGCAGTTCTTC CASSYNNEQFF
few TRBJ1-2 TRBV12-5 TRBD1 TGTGCTAGTGGTTTGTTCAGCCGACAGGGAATAGGATATGGCTACACCTTC CASGLFSRQGIGYGYTF
. TRBJ1-2 TRBV7-2 TRBD1 TGTGCCAGCAGCTCTCCGGCAGGGGGCGCAGGGGGCTACACCTTC CASSSPAGGAGGYTF
few TRBJ1-3 TRBV7-9 . TGTGCCAGCAGCCCCCGCAGGGATGGAAACACCATATATTTT CASSPRRDGNTIYF
few TRBJ2-1 TRBV4-2 TRBD2 TGTGCCAGCAGCCAAGTCGGCGCTAGCGGTCCGAGCTCCTACAATGAGCAGTTCTTC CASSQVGASGPSSYNEQFF
few TRBJ1-4 TRBV7-9 . TGTGCCAGCAGCTGGACACAGGGAGATGAAAAACTGTTTTTT CASSWTQGDEKLFF
few TRBJ2-7 TRBV2 TRBD1 TGTGCCAGCAGTGCGGGGACAGGGTTGTTAAGGGGCTACGAGCAGTACTTC CASSAGTGLLRGYEQYF
. TRBJ1-1 TRBV10-3 . TGTGCCATCAGTGGACAGATGAACACTGAAGCTTTCTTT CAISGQMNTEAFF
few TRBJ2-5 TRBV5-4 . TGTGCCAGCAGCTTGATTGAGGGTAGGGAGACCCAGTACTTC CASSLIEGRETQYF
. TRBJ1-2 TRBV6-5 . TGTGCCAGCAGTTACTCGAGCCCGGGGAGGTGGGATGGCTACACCTTC CASSYSSPGRWDGYTF
. TRBJ1-2 TRBV5-1 . TGCGCCAGCAGTGTTACAGAGCCCACCTATGGCTACACCTTC CASSVTEPTYGYTF
. TRBJ1-3 TRBV30 . TGTGCCTCAGCGGGTCCTGGAAACACCATATATTTT CASAGPGNTIYF
few TRBJ2-2 TRBV7-9 . TGTGCCAGCAGCTTTCGCAGATCAGACACCGGGGAGCTGTTTTTT CASSFRRSDTGELFF